These 32 T cell receptor beta chains came from one sample sequenced in a study of shared clonotypes between healthy human individuals. The table came from immunoSEQ multiplex PCR; TCRdb's copy has only in-frame clones and leaves some out. This table holds around 2.3 million clones, 90% to 97% found once. The source material was naive CD4+ T cells sorted from blood. Subset specified: CD45RA+ positively selected. The receptors shown here come from a man younger than 35 in good health.

The chain is built from TRBV27 and TRBJ1-6; a weak D match, TRBD1 (5 bases). The CDR3 spans 15 residues. Trimming left V 7 bases short and J 8 bases short, with 18 bases between. Germline V gene lookup returns CDR1 MNHEY and CDR2 SMNVEV (reference sequence). CDR3 sequence: CASTPRAGIDSPLHF. As DNA, the CDR3 is TGTGCCAGCACCCCCCGGGCAGGGATAGATTCACCCCTCCACTTT.

This clone was seen just once. The rearrangement uses TRBV7-9 and TRBJ2-7, with TRBD2 matching over 15 bases. CDR1 SEHNR and CDR2 FQNEAQ come from the germline V gene (reference sequence). This CDR3 is 16 amino acids long. V dropped 5 bases and J dropped 1; count of bases not matched to a gene: 3. CDR3 protein: CASSRTSGGVSYEQYF. The CDR3 coding sequence is TGTGCCAGCAGCAGGACTAGCGGGGGGGTGTCCTACGAGCAGTACTTC.

The chain combines TRBV10-3 with TRBJ1-2, with D tentatively TRBD1 (5 bases). V lost 3 bases and J lost 3, with 14 bases in between. This CDR3 has 15 residues. Looked up from germline, CDR1 is ENHRY and CDR2 is SYGVKD. The CDR3 nucleotides read TGTGCCATCAGTGACCGAGGAGGGGAAGACTATGGCTACACCTTC. It translates to CAISDRGGEDYGYTF.

A word on this clone: Other DNA sequences of this sample code for an identical CDR3. V and J are TRBV13 and TRBJ2-7, with D unresolved. This CDR3 is 14 amino acids long. CDR1 and CDR2 from the germline V gene are PRHDT and FYEKMQ (reference sequence). Trimming took 2 bases from V and 0 from J, leaving 8 bases between them. The CDR3 is CASSLRSSSYEQYF. The CDR3 region has the DNA TGTGCCAGCAGCTTAAGAAGTAGCTCCTACGAGCAGTACTTC. Full variable domain (outside the CDR3, taken from reference TRBV13 and TRBJ2-7): AAGVIQSPRHLIKEKRETATLKCYPIPRHDTVYWYQQGPGQDPQFLISFYEKMQSDKGSIPDRFSAQQFSDYHSELNMSSLELGDSALYFCASSLRSSSYEQYFGPGTRLTVT.

Details on this clone: The sample holds other DNA sequences that translate to the same CDR3. The rearrangement links TRBV7-3 to TRBJ1-1; D not resolved. CDR1 SGHTA and CDR2 FQGTGA come from the germline V gene. V dropped 3 bases and J dropped 1 base, with 6 bases sitting between them. This CDR3 region has 13 residues. This chain's CDR3 is CASSFGGNTEAFF. The CDR3 DNA reads as TGTGCCAGCAGCTTCGGAGGGAACACTGAAGCTTTCTTT.

J is TRBJ1-2 and V is TRBV2; D unclear. The germline V and J ends were trimmed by 5 bases and 4 bases, with 8 bases remaining between them. This CDR3 is built from 12 residues. Germline V lookup: CDR1 SNHLY, CDR2 FYNNEI. The CDR3 DNA reads TGTGCCAGCAGTCGAGAGGTCTATGGCTACACCTTC. Encoded protein: CASSREVYGYTF. Based on the CDR3 plus reference TRBV2 and TRBJ1-2, the full variable domain is EPEVTQTPSHQVTQMGQEVILRCVPISNHLYFYWYRQILGQKVEFLVSFYNNEISEKSEIFDDQFSVERPDGSNFTLKIRSTKLEDSAMYFCASSREVYGYTFGSGTRLTVV.

The V gene is TRBV6-1, the J gene TRBJ1-4, with D possibly being TRBD1 (5 bases). The CDR3 is 15 residues long. Germline V lookup: CDR1 MNHNS, CDR2 SASEGT. V dropped 1 base and J dropped 7 bases, with 13 bases sitting between them. The CDR3 here is CASSEVAGWGEKLFF. The CDR3 DNA reads as TGTGCCAGCAGTGAAGTTGCAGGGTGGGGTGAAAAACTGTTTTTT.

To note about this clone: Other DNA sequences within the sample encode an identical CDR3. The chain employs TRBV9 and TRBJ2-5, with D possibly being TRBD1 or TRBD2 (5 bases each). The V gene lost 2 bases and the J gene lost 0 bases, with 8 bases spanning the gap. Per the germline V gene, CDR1 is SGDLS and CDR2 is YYNGEE. CDR3 length: 14 residues. DNA for the CDR3: TGTGCCAGCAGCGTGGGACCGTACCAAGAGACCCAGTACTTC. This gives the protein CASSVGPYQETQYF.

The chain has TRBV5-4 and TRBJ1-1, with a tentative D call TRBD1 (6 bases). The V gene's germline CDR1 is SGHNT and CDR2 YYREEE (reference sequence). Trimming took 0 bases from V and 5 from J, leaving 14 bases between them. This CDR3 is 15 amino acids long. The CDR3 loop reads CASSLVGEGGTEAFF. CDR3 nucleotide sequence: TGTGCCAGCAGCTTGGTGGGTGAGGGGGGAACTGAAGCTTTCTTT.

This chain connects TRBV7-2 to TRBJ1-1; a possible D gene is TRBD1 (6 bases). CDR1 SGHTA and CDR2 FQGNSA come from the germline V gene. Trimming removed 6 bases from V and 0 bases from J, with 14 bases in between. The length of the CDR3 is 15 residues. In DNA form, the CDR3 reads TGTGCCAGCAGGACCGGGACACTTGTGAACACTGAAGCTTTCTTT. The encoded protein is CASRTGTLVNTEAFF.

The rearrangement uses TRBV7-2 and TRBJ1-4; 9 nucleotides line up with TRBD1. This CDR3 has 14 residues. Germline V lookup: CDR1 SGHTA, CDR2 FQGNSA. The V gene end was trimmed by 2 bases and the J gene end by 6 bases; junction bases not matched to a gene: 1. For the CDR3, the DNA is TGTGCCAGCAGCTTACGGGACAGGGATGAAAAACTGTTTTTT. The encoded protein is CASSLRDRDEKLFF.

Points on this clone: Other DNA variants within this sample encode the same CDR3. The chain joins TRBV5-4 to TRBJ2-1, with 9 positions matching TRBD2. Germline lookup yields CDR1 SGHNT and CDR2 YYREEE (reference sequence). The CDR3 contains 15 residues. Trimming at V came to 0 bases and at J to 5 bases, leaving 3 bases not matched to a gene. The CDR3 region has the DNA TGTGCCAGCAGCTTGGGGCCTAGCGGGAACAATGAGCAGTTCTTC. Its protein product is CASSLGPSGNNEQFF.

The V gene is TRBV5-4, the J gene TRBJ2-7, with 12 bases fitting TRBD2. The CDR3 length is 15 residues. The V segment lost 4 bases and the J segment 3 bases; nucleotides outside the gene matches: 5. Germline CDR1 is SGHNT and CDR2 is YYREEE (reference sequence). The CDR3 DNA is TGTGCCAGCAGCACCGGACTAGCGGGGATCTACGAGCAGTACTTC. It specifies CASSTGLAGIYEQYF.

The chain is built from TRBV25-1 and TRBJ2-1; 14 bases map to TRBD2. J gave up 3 bases and V 5 bases, and 3 bases lay outside the gene matches. Germline CDR1 reads MGHDK; CDR2 reads SYGVNS. This CDR3 region has 16 residues. The CDR3 coding sequence is TGTGCCAGCAGTAGTGGACTAGCGGGGGGCTACAATGAGCAGTTCTTC. It specifies CASSSGLAGGYNEQFF.

The chain joins TRBV5-1 to TRBJ1-4; 7 bases line up with TRBD1. The CDR3 length is 19 residues. The germline V gene has CDR1 SGHRS and CDR2 YFSETQ. V lost 1 base and J lost 8; bases outside the gene matches: 20. CDR3 DNA: TGCGCCAGCAGCTTGCAACTTATGCAAGGCGGGACAGCTACGGAAAAACTGTTTTTT. It yields the protein CASSLQLMQGGTATEKLFF.

The chain combines TRBV20-1 with TRBJ2-7; no clear D. Germline V CDR1 and CDR2: DFQATT, SNEGSKA (reference sequence). Trimming stripped 3 bases from V and 6 bases from J, with 9 bases between. The CDR3 has 11 residues. The CDR3 bases are TGCAGTGCTAGGATCTTTCCCGAGCAGTACTTC. Its translation is CSARIFPEQYF.

This chain joins TRBV10-3 and TRBJ2-5; the D gene is possibly TRBD1 (5 bases). Germline loops: CDR1 ENHRY, CDR2 SYGVKD. V was clipped by 10 bases and J by 0 bases, with 21 bases between them. The CDR3 is 16 residues long. The CDR3 here is CANRLESRRHQETQYF. CDR3 sequence (DNA): TGTGCCAACAGGCTAGAGTCGCGCAGGCACCAAGAGACCCAGTACTTC.

A remark on this clone: At one end the junction does not follow the germline gene, possibly because of a read error. The chain uses TRBV14 and TRBJ1-2; D may be TRBD1 (5 bases). From germline, CDR1 is SGHDN and CDR2 FVKESK. The CDR3 runs to 14 residues. The CDR3 loop reads CASSQGGTNSGYTF. CDR3 in DNA: TGTGCCAGCAGCCAAGGGGGCACTAACTCTGGCTACACCTTC.

In its sample, this clone was seen once. The chain links TRBV19 to TRBJ1-2; no definite D call. This CDR3 contains 12 residues. The germline V gene encodes CDR1 LNHDA and CDR2 SQIVND (reference sequence). V was trimmed by 4 bases and J by 2 bases, leaving 5 bases between them. In DNA form, the CDR3 reads TGTGCCAGTAGTACACCAAACTATGGCTACACCTTC. This encodes CASSTPNYGYTF.

The gene calls are TRBV5-1 and TRBJ2-3; D is undetermined. V was pared by 4 bases and J by 2 bases, with 14 bases between. The CDR3 consists of 15 residues. Per the germline V gene, CDR1 is SGHRS and CDR2 is YFSETQ. CDR3 protein: CASSPAPLPTDTQYF. CDR3 sequence (DNA): TGCGCCAGCAGCCCTGCGCCTTTACCCACAGATACGCAGTATTTT. Drawing the rest from reference TRBV5-1 and TRBJ2-3, the complete variable domain is KAGVTQTPRYLIKTRGQQVTLSCSPISGHRSVSWYQQTPGQGLQFLFEYFSETQRNKGNFPGRFSGRQFSNSRSEMNVSTLELGDSALYLCASSPAPLPTDTQYFGPGTRLTVL.

The chain is built from TRBV5-5 and TRBJ2-7; the D gene could be TRBD1 or TRBD2 (6 bases each). The CDR3 runs 14 residues. Trimming stripped 2 bases from V and 4 bases from J, with 13 bases between. Germline values: CDR1 SGHKS, CDR2 YYEKEE (reference sequence). CDR3 sequence: CASSLNQGRYEQYF. CDR3 sequence (DNA): TGTGCCAGCAGCTTAAACCAGGGGAGGTACGAGCAGTACTTC.

CDR3 in amino acids: CATHGGLGETQYF. The CDR3 DNA sequence: TGTGCCACCCACGGCGGGTTAGGGGAGACCCAGTACTTC. The J gene is TRBJ2-5, the V gene TRBV10-3; perhaps TRBD2 as D (5 bases). Germline CDR1 and CDR2: ENHRY and SYGVKD. V was cut by 10 bases and J by 5 bases, with 17 bases left in between. CDR3 length: 13 residues.

On this clone itself: Other DNA variants within this sample encode the same CDR3. V gene TRBV30 combines with J gene TRBJ2-6, with a possible D match to TRBD2 (5 bases). CDR3 length: 15 residues. Germline lookup yields CDR1 GTSNPN and CDR2 SVGIG (reference sequence). V was cut by 0 bases and J by 0 bases, with 6 bases left in between. In nucleotides, the CDR3 is TGTGCCTGGAGTGTACTAGGCTCTGGGGCCAACGTCCTGACTTTC. As protein: CAWSVLGSGANVLTF. The full variable domain, its missing parts supplied by reference TRBV30 and TRBJ2-6, is SQTIHQWPATLVQPVGSPLSLECTVEGTSNPNLYWYRQAAGRGLQLLFYSVGIGQISSEVPQNLSASRPQDRQFILSSKKLLLSDSGFYLCAWSVLGSGANVLTFGAGSRLTVL.

With respect to this clone: The identical CDR3 is also encoded by other nucleotide sequences in the sample. The gene calls are TRBV5-6 and TRBJ1-1; D remains unclear. The CDR3 extends over 13 amino acids. Germline V gives CDR1 SGHDT, CDR2 YYEEEE. The V end lost 2 bases, the J end lost 0 bases, and 5 bases lay between the germline ends. CDR3 in amino acids: CASSFFLNTEAFF. The DNA of the CDR3 is TGTGCCAGCAGCTTCTTCCTGAACACTGAAGCTTTCTTT.

This clone has only one observation. The chain has TRBV6-6 and TRBJ1-1; 7 bases fit TRBD1. V lost 2 bases to trimming and J lost 6 bases; unmatched junction nucleotides: 6. Germline-derived CDR1 and CDR2 are MNHNY and SVGAGI (reference sequence). The CDR3 runs to 14 residues. CDR3 bases: TGTGCCAGCAGTTACGCAGGGGGGTATGCTGAAGCTTTCTTT. This gives the protein CASSYAGGYAEAFF.

This clone came up once. The V gene is TRBV6-5, the J gene TRBJ2-3; no reliable D call. V was cut by 7 bases and J by 5 bases, with 7 bases left in between. The CDR3 loop spans 11 amino acids. CDR1 MNHEY and CDR2 SVGAGI come from the germline V gene. The CDR3, as DNA: TGTGCCAGCACCAAGGGAGATACGCAGTATTTT. Encoded protein: CASTKGDTQYF.

This chain joins TRBV10-1 and TRBJ2-1; tentatively, D is TRBD2 (6 bases). The germline V gene encodes CDR1 WNHNN and CDR2 SYGVQD (reference sequence). CDR3 length equals 14 residues. V lost 6 bases to trimming and J lost 6 bases, with 15 bases between them. This chain's CDR3 is CASSHRTNPNEQFF. The CDR3 DNA follows: TGCGCCAGCAGCCACAGGACTAATCCCAATGAGCAGTTCTTC.

The chain uses TRBV2 and TRBJ1-4, with 10 bases lining up with TRBD1. Trimming cost V 7 bases and J 5 bases; bases outside gene matches: 4. Germline V gene data show CDR1 as SNHLY and CDR2 as FYNNEI. The CDR3 has 14 amino acids. The CDR3 is CASNRDRGNEKLFF. The CDR3 DNA is TGTGCCAGCAACAGGGACAGGGGCAATGAAAAACTGTTTTTT.

This clone has just a few counts. Other DNA sequences in this specimen translate into the identical CDR3. This chain uses TRBV5-1 with TRBJ2-7; 7 positions agree with TRBD2. CDR1 is SGHRS and CDR2 is YFSETQ in the germline V gene. The ends lost 0 bases at V and 3 bases at J; junction bases unmatched: 3. The CDR3 has 14 residues. This CDR3 reads CASSLAGGDYEQYF. In nucleotides, the CDR3 is TGCGCCAGCAGCTTGGCGGGGGGAGACTACGAGCAGTACTTC.

V gene TRBV10-2 combines with J gene TRBJ2-2, with 9 bases fitting TRBD1. Germline V CDR1 and CDR2: WSHSY, SAAADI. Unmatched junction bases numbered 8, after V lost 6 bases and J lost 6 bases. The length of the CDR3 is 15 residues. CDR3 loop: CASSTGTGYAGELFF. CDR3 DNA sequence: TGCGCCAGCAGCACCGGGACAGGGTATGCCGGGGAGCTGTTTTTT.

This clone was seen only a few times. The chain uses TRBV30 and TRBJ2-1, with 13 bases matching TRBD2. This CDR3 is 15 amino acids long. V gave up 3 bases and J gave up 9 bases; unmatched junction bases: 8. Germline CDR1 and CDR2: GTSNPN and SVGIG (reference sequence). CDR3 region: CAWSALAGGPGEQFF. The CDR3 DNA is TGTGCCTGGAGCGCACTAGCGGGAGGGCCAGGTGAGCAGTTCTTC. The whole variable domain, filled in from reference TRBV30 and TRBJ2-1, reads SQTIHQWPATLVQPVGSPLSLECTVEGTSNPNLYWYRQAAGRGLQLLFYSVGIGQISSEVPQNLSASRPQDRQFILSSKKLLLSDSGFYLCAWSALAGGPGEQFFGPGTRLTVL.

The V and J genes are TRBV28 and TRBJ1-4; D not certain. Germline CDR1 reads MDHEN; CDR2 reads SYDVKM. The CDR3 has 16 amino acids. With 7 bases removed from V and 0 bases from J, the gap between germline ends came to 15 bases. CDR3 coding DNA: TGTGCCAGCATATCCGCGGGAGTTGCAACTAATGAAAAACTGTTTTTT. Amino acid sequence: CASISAGVATNEKLFF.